These 27 T cell receptor beta chains originate from one sample sequenced in a study of blood T cells in healthy people across ages. The second PCR ran about 6 to 11 cycles with a sample-barcoded 5' primer and J-beta primers. TCRdb called the 5' RACE reads again in MiXCR, with one record for every CDR3 protein. This sample has approximately 820,000 distinct CDR3 sequences, with approximately 48% found just once. Sequencing was carried out using blood. The receptor set was obtained from a man aged 55 to 70 in good health.

As to this clonotype: Possible read error: a much larger clone is one base away. CDR3 amino acids: CSVETGGYNEQYF. The CDR3 DNA follows: TGCAGCGTTGAGACGGGGGGGTACAATGAGCAGTACTTC. This chain joins TRBV29-1 and TRBJ2-1; 8 nucleotides line up with TRBD2. Judging by the DNA end, TRBJ2-7 fits better; the J call may be wrong. Germline V gives CDR1 SQVTM, CDR2 ANQGSEA. This CDR3 spans 13 amino acids.

This chain links TRBV30 with TRBJ2-5; D is perhaps TRBD1 or TRBD2 (6 bases each). The CDR3 is 13 amino acids. V lost 2 bases, J lost 4 bases, and 11 bases lay in between. The germline V gene has CDR1 GTSNPN and CDR2 SVGIG (reference sequence). CDR3 residues: CAWSPSGAETQYF. The CDR3 DNA reads as TGTGCCTGGAGTCCCTCGGGGGCAGAGACCCAGTACTTC.

The chain links TRBV11-2 to TRBJ2-5; the D gene could be TRBD1 or TRBD2 (5 bases each). The J call may not be correct, given that the DNA end is closer to TRBJ2-7. CDR1 is SGHAT and CDR2 is FQNNGV in the germline V gene. CDR3 length: 17 amino acids. The DNA for the CDR3 is TGTGCCAGCAGCTTAGAGGCCGGGACCCCGAACCTATACGAGCAGTACTTC. Protein product: CASSLEAGTPNLYEQYF.

This clonotype was counted a few times. The chain has TRBV14 and TRBJ2-1, with 7 bases lining up with TRBD2. CDR3 length equals 16 residues. V was clipped by 0 bases and J by 2 bases; unmatched bases: 4. Germline V gives CDR1 SGHDN, CDR2 FVKESK. The CDR3 DNA is TGTGCCAGCAGCCAAGATTGGCGGGGGACCTACAATGAGCAGTTCTTC. It codes for CASSQDWRGTYNEQFF.

The chain combines TRBV20-1 with TRBJ1-5; D perhaps matches TRBD1 (5 bases). The CDR3 has 12 amino acids. CDR1 DFQATT and CDR2 SNEGSKA come from the germline V gene (reference sequence). The V gene lost 3 bases and the J gene lost 9 bases, with 12 bases spanning the gap. CDR3 DNA: TGCAGTGCTAGGTCGGGGGGTCGGCCCCAGCATTTT. It is translated as CSARSGGRPQHF.

The chain employs TRBV12-3 or TRBV12-4 and TRBJ2-7; D is possibly TRBD1 (6 bases). The length of the CDR3 is 17 residues. V lost 5 bases, J lost 3 bases, and 23 bases lay in between. CDR3 sequence: CASSPVGSGGANYEQYF. In DNA, the CDR3 is TGTGCCAGCAGTCCAGTTGGGTCTGGGGGCGCGAACTACGAGCAGTACTTC.

The J gene is TRBJ2-7, the V gene TRBV3-1; D call uncertain. Germline V CDR1 and CDR2: LGHDT, YNNKEL (reference sequence). The V end lost 5 bases, the J end lost 2 bases, and 7 bases lay between the germline ends. CDR3 size: 12 residues. The DNA for the CDR3 is TGTGCCAGCAGCTTCATTGCCTACGAGCAGTACTTC. This sequence encodes CASSFIAYEQYF.

The chain links TRBV19 to TRBJ1-1, with 9 bases that match TRBD1. The V gene end was trimmed by 3 bases and the J gene end by 3 bases; junction bases not matched to a gene: 2. The length of the CDR3 is 14 residues. The germline V gene has CDR1 LNHDA and CDR2 SQIVND (reference sequence). CDR3 coding DNA: TGTGCCAGTAGTATGACAGGGGGTTACACTGAAGCTTTCTTT. Protein: CASSMTGGYTEAFF.

The CDR3 bases are TGTGCCAGCGCATTCGGGAGGGCGAACACTGAAGCTTTCTTT. It encodes CASAFGRANTEAFF. The gene calls are TRBV28 and TRBJ1-1; D remains unclear. CDR3 length: 14 residues. Germline V gives CDR1 MDHEN, CDR2 SYDVKM. V lost 8 bases to trimming and J lost 1 base, with 14 bases between them.

The rearrangement uses TRBV5-1 and TRBJ2-5, with D possibly matching TRBD2 (6 bases). CDR3 size: 16 residues. The germline gives CDR1 SGHRS, CDR2 YFSETQ. Trimming shortened V by 6 bases and J by 4 bases, and 22 bases separated the two germline ends. CDR3 sequence (DNA): TGCGCCAGCAATCGGGGGATAACTCAAATTAGAGAGACCCAGTACTTC. Translated: CASNRGITQIRETQYF. Looking up the rest from reference TRBV5-1 and TRBJ2-5 gives the full variable domain: KAGVTQTPRYLIKTRGQQVTLSCSPISGHRSVSWYQQTPGQGLQFLFEYFSETQRNKGNFPGRFSGRQFSNSRSEMNVSTLELGDSALYLCASNRGITQIRETQYFGPGTRLLVL.

The chain is built from TRBV6-6 and TRBJ2-3; tentative D call: TRBD2 (6 bases). The CDR3 is 14 residues long. CDR1 and CDR2 (germline): MNHNY, SVGAGI (reference sequence). V was clipped by 4 bases and J by 2 bases, with 10 bases between them. CDR3 loop: CASSSRGNTDTQYF. In DNA form, the CDR3 reads TGTGCCAGCAGTTCACGGGGGAACACAGATACGCAGTATTTT.

V gene TRBV12-3 or TRBV12-4 combines with J gene TRBJ2-5, with unresolved D. Near its end, the DNA agrees better with TRBJ2-7, so the J call may be wrong. The CDR3 loop spans 13 amino acids. For the CDR3, the DNA is TGTGCCAGCAGACTGGGGTTTGTGGACGAGCAGTACTTC. Its protein is CASRLGFVDEQYF.

The sample holds a few counts of this clonotype. V is TRBV3-1 and J is TRBJ2-5; 7 nucleotides align to TRBD1. The J call is doubtful: the DNA matches TRBJ2-7 better. Per the germline V gene, CDR1 is LGHDT and CDR2 is YNNKEL (reference sequence). The CDR3 covers 13 residues. The CDR3 protein is CASSPRQGSEQYF. Here the CDR3 DNA reads TGTGCCAGCAGCCCCCGACAGGGTTCCGAGCAGTACTTC.

V gene TRBV7-9 combines with J gene TRBJ2-3; 7 positions match TRBD2. Germline assignment: CDR1 SEHNR and CDR2 FQNEAQ (reference sequence). V was pared by 5 bases and J by 1 base, with 9 bases of the junction left unmatched. The CDR3 length is 16 residues. CDR3 sequence (DNA): TGTGCCAGCAGCCCGGGGGAGGGACGGGGCACAGATACGCAGTATTTT. The encoded protein is CASSPGEGRGTDTQYF.

The chain uses TRBV28 and TRBJ2-7, with D perhaps TRBD2 (5 bases). The DNA end is more similar to TRBJ2-5, so the J call may be wrong. This CDR3 contains 16 residues. Germline loops: CDR1 MDHEN, CDR2 SYDVKM. CDR3 loop: CASSSAGPQPGETQYF. The CDR3 DNA sequence: TGTGCCAGCAGTTCCGCCGGGCCTCAACCGGGGGAGACCCAGTACTTC.

This rearrangement joins TRBV7-3 to TRBJ1-2; D is perhaps TRBD1 (6 bases). Trimming removed 5 bases at V and 6 bases at J, with 16 bases between. Germline V CDR1 and CDR2: SGHTA, FQGTGA. The length of the CDR3 is 14 residues. The CDR3 loop reads CASSPGTSHDGYTF. The CDR3 DNA sequence: TGTGCCAGCAGCCCCGGGACATCGCACGATGGCTACACCTTC. Full variable domain (missing parts from reference TRBV7-3 and TRBJ1-2): GAGVSQTPSNKVTEKGKYVELRCDPISGHTALYWYRQSLGQGPEFLIYFQGTGAADDSGLPNDRFFAVRPEGSVSTLKIQRTERGDSAVYLCASSPGTSHDGYTFGSGTRLTVV.

This clonotype was detected many times. J is TRBJ1-5 and V is TRBV12-3 or TRBV12-4, with TRBD1 as a possible D gene (6 bases). V was trimmed by 6 bases and J by 6 bases, leaving 15 bases between them. The CDR3 is 14 amino acids. The CDR3 here is CASSPRGTSQPQHF. CDR3 nucleotide sequence: TGTGCCAGCAGCCCGAGGGGGACAAGTCAGCCCCAGCATTTT.

This chain connects TRBV12-3 or TRBV12-4 to TRBJ2-3; D ambiguous. The ends were cut back, 8 bases at V and 2 bases at J, with 17 bases in the middle. CDR3 length: 15 residues. For the CDR3, the DNA is TGTGCCAGCCCTCCCGGTAGCCGGGTCACAGATACGCAGTATTTT. It yields the protein CASPPGSRVTDTQYF.

The V gene is TRBV7-2, the J gene TRBJ2-5; TRBD2 might be the D (5 bases). Germline-derived CDR1 and CDR2 are SGHTA and FQGNSA. V shed 6 bases and J shed 5 bases, with 16 bases lying between them. The CDR3 totals 14 residues. The CDR3 loop is CASRTRGFQETQYF. DNA of the CDR3: TGTGCCAGCAGGACACGGGGTTTCCAGGAGACCCAGTACTTC.

The rearrangement uses TRBV6-5 and TRBJ2-1; D is unresolved. The CDR3 sequence is 13 residues long. Germline CDR1 and CDR2: MNHEY and SVGAGI. Trimming took off 6 bases at V and 5 bases at J, with 11 bases between the two ends. Here the CDR3 reads CASSHTLNNEQFF. DNA of the CDR3: TGTGCCAGCAGCCATACCCTAAACAATGAGCAGTTCTTC.

The rearrangement links TRBV25-1 to TRBJ2-1, with D hard to call. V lost 1 base, J lost 0 bases, and 7 bases lay in between. The CDR3 is made up of 15 amino acids. Germline CDR1 MGHDK, CDR2 SYGVNS. Here the CDR3 reads CASSESRGSYNEQFF. The CDR3, as DNA: TGTGCCAGCAGTGAATCTCGCGGCTCCTACAATGAGCAGTTCTTC.

This clonotype has only a few counts. V gene TRBV19 combines with J gene TRBJ1-2; D unclear. This CDR3 comprises 12 residues. The V end was cut by 3 bases, the J end by 8 bases, with 10 bases between. Per germline, CDR1 LNHDA and CDR2 SQIVND (reference sequence). Here the CDR3 DNA reads TGTGCCAGTAGTATTGTATCTCAAGGCTACACCTTC. This translates into CASSIVSQGYTF. Based on the CDR3 plus reference TRBV19 and TRBJ1-2, the full variable domain is DGGITQSPKYLFRKEGQNVTLSCEQNLNHDAMYWYRQDPGQGLRLIYYSQIVNDFQKGDIAEGYSVSREKKESFPLTVTSAQKNPTAFYLCASSIVSQGYTFGSGTRLTVV.

This clonotype was detected a few times. The rearrangement links TRBV7-9 to TRBJ2-1; no firm D call. The CDR3 has 16 amino acids. V dropped 3 bases and J dropped 0 bases, with 12 bases sitting between them. Germline V gene data show CDR1 as SEHNR and CDR2 as FQNEAQ (reference sequence). The CDR3 DNA is TGTGCCAGCAGCTTTCCCGATGGCCTCTCCTACAATGAGCAGTTCTTC. This encodes CASSFPDGLSYNEQFF.

This clonotype was observed once. The rearrangement uses TRBV5-1 and TRBJ2-5; D is perhaps TRBD2 (6 bases). V was pared by 1 base and J by 3 bases, with 10 bases between. This CDR3 is built from 14 residues. In germline, CDR1 is SGHRS, CDR2 YFSETQ. CDR3 bases: TGCGCCAGCAGCTTGTTGGTAGCGGAAGAGACCCAGTACTTC. It translates to CASSLLVAEETQYF.

This clonotype was observed many times. This chain links TRBV7-2 with TRBJ2-4, with a weak D call TRBD1 (5 bases). This CDR3 has 15 residues. The germline CDR1 and CDR2 sequences are SGHTA and FQGNSA. Trimming took off 1 base at V and 5 bases at J, with 12 bases between the two ends. The CDR3 sequence is CASSLVSGYQNIQYF. DNA for the CDR3: TGTGCCAGCAGCTTAGTCTCAGGGTACCAAAACATTCAGTACTTC.

This clonotype was counted between two and nine times. V gene TRBV4-3 combines with J gene TRBJ2-7; weak D call: TRBD1 (7 bases). Germline V gene sequence: CDR1 LGHNA, CDR2 YSLEER. This CDR3 is built from 15 residues. V dropped 1 base and J dropped 1 base, with 11 bases sitting between them. CDR3 DNA: TGCGCCAGCAGCCAAGGTCCAGGGGGGTCCTACGAGCAGTACTTC. Amino acids: CASSQGPGGSYEQYF.

The rearrangement joins TRBV12-3 or TRBV12-4 to TRBJ1-2, with D maybe TRBD1 (5 bases). V was shortened by 3 bases and J by 7 bases, with 12 bases between the two germline ends. The CDR3 consists of 13 residues. The DNA for the CDR3 is TGTGCCAGCAGTTTCCCCATGGGGCTTGGCTACACCTTC. It translates to CASSFPMGLGYTF.